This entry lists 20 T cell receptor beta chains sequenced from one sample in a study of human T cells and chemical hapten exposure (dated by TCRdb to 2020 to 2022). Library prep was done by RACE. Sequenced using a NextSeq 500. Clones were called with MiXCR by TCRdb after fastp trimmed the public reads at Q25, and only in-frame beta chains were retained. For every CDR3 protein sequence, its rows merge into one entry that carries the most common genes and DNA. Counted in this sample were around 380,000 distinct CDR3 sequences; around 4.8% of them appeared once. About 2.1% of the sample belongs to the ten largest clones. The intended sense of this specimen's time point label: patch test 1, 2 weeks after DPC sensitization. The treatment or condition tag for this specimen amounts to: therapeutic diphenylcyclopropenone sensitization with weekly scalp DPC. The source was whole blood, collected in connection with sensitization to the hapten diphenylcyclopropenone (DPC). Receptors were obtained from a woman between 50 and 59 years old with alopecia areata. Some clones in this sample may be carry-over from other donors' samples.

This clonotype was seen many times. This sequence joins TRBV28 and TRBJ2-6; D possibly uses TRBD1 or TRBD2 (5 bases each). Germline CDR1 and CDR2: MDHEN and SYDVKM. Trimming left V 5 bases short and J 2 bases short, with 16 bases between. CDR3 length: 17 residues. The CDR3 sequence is CASSPRDGPAGANVLTF. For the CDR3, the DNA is TGTGCCAGCAGTCCCCGGGACGGACCTGCTGGGGCCAACGTCCTGACTTTC.

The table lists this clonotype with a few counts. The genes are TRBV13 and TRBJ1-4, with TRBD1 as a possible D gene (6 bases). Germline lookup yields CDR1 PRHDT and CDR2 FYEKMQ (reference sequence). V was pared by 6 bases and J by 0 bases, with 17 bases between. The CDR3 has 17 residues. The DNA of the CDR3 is TGTGCCAGCAGTTCTCGCAGGGGCGGATCAACTAATGAAAAACTGTTTTTT. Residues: CASSSRRGGSTNEKLFF.

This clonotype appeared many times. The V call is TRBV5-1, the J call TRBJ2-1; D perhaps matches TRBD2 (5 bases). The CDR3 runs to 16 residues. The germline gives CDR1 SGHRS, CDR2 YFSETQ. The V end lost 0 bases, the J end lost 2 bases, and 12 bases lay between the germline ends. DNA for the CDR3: TGCGCCAGCAGCTTGGCCGGACTTGCTACCTACAATGAGCAGTTCTTC. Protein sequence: CASSLAGLATYNEQFF.

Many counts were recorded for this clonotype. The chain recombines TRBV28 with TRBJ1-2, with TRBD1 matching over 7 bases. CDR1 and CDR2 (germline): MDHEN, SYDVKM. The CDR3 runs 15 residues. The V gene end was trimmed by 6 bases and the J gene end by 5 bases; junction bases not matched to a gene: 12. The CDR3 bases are TGTGCCAGCAGGACAGGGACACCCACTACGTATGGCTACACCTTC. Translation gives CASRTGTPTTYGYTF.

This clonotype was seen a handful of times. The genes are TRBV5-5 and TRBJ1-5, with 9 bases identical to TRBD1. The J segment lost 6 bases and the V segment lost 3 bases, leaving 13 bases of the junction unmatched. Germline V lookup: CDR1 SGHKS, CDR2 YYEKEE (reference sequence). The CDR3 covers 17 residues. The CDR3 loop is CASSSSPGTGSGQPQHF. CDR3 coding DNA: TGTGCCAGCAGCTCTAGTCCCGGGACAGGGTCGGGTCAGCCCCAGCATTTT.

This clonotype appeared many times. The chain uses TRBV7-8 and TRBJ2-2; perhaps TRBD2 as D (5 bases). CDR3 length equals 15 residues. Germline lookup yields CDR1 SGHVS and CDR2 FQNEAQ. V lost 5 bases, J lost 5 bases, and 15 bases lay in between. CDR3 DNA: TGTGCCAGCAGCCCCGCGCCTGGAGGAACCGGGGAGCTGTTTTTT. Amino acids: CASSPAPGGTGELFF.

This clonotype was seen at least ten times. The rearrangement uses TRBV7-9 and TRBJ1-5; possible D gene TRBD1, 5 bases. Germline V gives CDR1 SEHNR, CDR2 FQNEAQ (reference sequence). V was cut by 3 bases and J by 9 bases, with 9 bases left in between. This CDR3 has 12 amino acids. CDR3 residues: CASSLGGSPQHF. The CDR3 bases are TGTGCCAGCAGCTTGGGGGGTTCGCCCCAGCATTTT.

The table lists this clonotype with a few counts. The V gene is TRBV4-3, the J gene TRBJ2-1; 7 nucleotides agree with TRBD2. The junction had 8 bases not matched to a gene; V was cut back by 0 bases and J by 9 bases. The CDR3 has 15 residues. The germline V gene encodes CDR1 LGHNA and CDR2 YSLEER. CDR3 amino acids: CASSQDRGGSGEQFF. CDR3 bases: TGCGCCAGCAGCCAAGATCGGGGAGGGAGTGGTGAGCAGTTCTTC.

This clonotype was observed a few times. The CDR3 protein is CASSLAVGTQETQYF. DNA of the CDR3: TGCGCCAGCAGCTTGGCGGTCGGGACCCAAGAGACCCAGTACTTC. This chain connects TRBV5-1 to TRBJ2-5, with D possibly called TRBD1 or TRBD2 (5 bases each). Trimming removed 0 bases at V and 1 base at J, with 10 bases between. This CDR3 spans 15 amino acids. Germline CDR1 is SGHRS and CDR2 is YFSETQ.

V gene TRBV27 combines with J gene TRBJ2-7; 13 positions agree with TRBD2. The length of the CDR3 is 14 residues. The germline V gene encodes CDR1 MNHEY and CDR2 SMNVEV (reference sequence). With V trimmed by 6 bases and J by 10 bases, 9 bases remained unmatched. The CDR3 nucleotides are TGTGCCAGCAGGCCAGGGACTAGCGGGACCGAACAGTACTTC. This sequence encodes CASRPGTSGTEQYF.

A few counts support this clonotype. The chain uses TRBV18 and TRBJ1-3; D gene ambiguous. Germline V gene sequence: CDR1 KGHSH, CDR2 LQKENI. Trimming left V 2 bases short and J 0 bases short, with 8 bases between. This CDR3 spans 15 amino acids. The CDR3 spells CASSPTDNSGNTIYF. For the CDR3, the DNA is TGTGCCAGCTCACCAACGGATAACTCTGGAAACACCATATATTTT.

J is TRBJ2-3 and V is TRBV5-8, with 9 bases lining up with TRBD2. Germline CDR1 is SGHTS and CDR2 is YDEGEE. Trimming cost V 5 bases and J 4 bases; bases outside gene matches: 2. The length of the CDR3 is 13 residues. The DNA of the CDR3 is TGTGCCAGCAGTAGCGGGGGTTCAGATACGCAGTATTTT. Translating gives CASSSGGSDTQYF.

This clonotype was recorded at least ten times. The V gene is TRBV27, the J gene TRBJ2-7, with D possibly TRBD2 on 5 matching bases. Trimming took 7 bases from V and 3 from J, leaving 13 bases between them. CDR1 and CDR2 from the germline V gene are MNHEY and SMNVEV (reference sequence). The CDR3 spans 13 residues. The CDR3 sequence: CASTRTGFYEQYF. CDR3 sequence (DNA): TGTGCCAGCACCCGGACGGGATTCTACGAGCAGTACTTC.

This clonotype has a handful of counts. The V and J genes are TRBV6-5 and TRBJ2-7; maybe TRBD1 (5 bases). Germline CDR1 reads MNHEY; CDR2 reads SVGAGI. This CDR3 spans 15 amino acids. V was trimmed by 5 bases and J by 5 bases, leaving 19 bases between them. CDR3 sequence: CASSPWGSPSDEQYF. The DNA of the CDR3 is TGTGCCAGCAGTCCCTGGGGCAGCCCCTCGGACGAGCAGTACTTC.

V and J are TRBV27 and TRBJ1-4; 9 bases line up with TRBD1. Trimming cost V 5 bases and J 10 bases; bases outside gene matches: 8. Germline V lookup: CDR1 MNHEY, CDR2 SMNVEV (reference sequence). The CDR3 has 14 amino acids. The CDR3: CASSLGTGPGKLFF. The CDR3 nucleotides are TGTGCCAGCAGTCTGGGGACAGGGCCAGGAAAACTGTTTTTT.

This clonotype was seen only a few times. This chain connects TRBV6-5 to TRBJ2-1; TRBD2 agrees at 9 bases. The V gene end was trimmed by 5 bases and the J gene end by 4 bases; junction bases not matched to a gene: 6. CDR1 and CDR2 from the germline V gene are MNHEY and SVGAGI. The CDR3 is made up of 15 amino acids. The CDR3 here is CASSPFSGGYNEQFF. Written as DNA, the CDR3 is TGTGCCAGCAGTCCTTTTAGCGGGGGATACAATGAGCAGTTCTTC.

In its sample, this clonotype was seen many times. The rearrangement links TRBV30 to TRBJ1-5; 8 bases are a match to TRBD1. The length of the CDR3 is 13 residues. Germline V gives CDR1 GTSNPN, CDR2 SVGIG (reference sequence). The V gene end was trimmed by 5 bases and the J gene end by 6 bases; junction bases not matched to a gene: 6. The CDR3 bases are TGTGCCTGGGCTGGACAGGGCCGTCAGCCCCAGCATTTT. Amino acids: CAWAGQGRQPQHF.

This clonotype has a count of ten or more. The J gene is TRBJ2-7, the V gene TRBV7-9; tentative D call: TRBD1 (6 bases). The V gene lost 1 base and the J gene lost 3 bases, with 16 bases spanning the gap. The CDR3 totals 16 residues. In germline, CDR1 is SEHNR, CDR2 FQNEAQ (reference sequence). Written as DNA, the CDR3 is TGTGCCAGCAGCTTAGAATCGACAGGTTTGATCTACGAGCAGTACTTC. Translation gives CASSLESTGLIYEQYF.

This chain's CDR3 is CASSLGDRLAKELYNEQFF. The CDR3 coding sequence is TGCGCCAGCAGCTTGGGGGATCGACTAGCGAAAGAGCTCTACAATGAGCAGTTCTTC. V gene TRBV5-1 combines with J gene TRBJ2-1; TRBD2 matches at 8 bases. The CDR3 is 19 amino acids. The V and J ends lost 0 bases and 3 bases, in that order; junction bases with no gene match: 14. Germline V gene lookup returns CDR1 SGHRS and CDR2 YFSETQ.

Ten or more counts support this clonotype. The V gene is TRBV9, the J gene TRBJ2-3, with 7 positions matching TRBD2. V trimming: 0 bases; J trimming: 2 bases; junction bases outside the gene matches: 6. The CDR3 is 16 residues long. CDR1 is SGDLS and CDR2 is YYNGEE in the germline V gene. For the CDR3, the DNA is TGTGCCAGCAGCGTAGCCCCAGCGGGGAACACAGATACGCAGTATTTT. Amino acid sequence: CASSVAPAGNTDTQYF.